These 22 T cell receptor beta chains were sequenced from one sample in a study of early T cells in non-severe SARS-CoV-2 infection. TCRdb recomputed calls from the 5' RACE reads with MiXCR, one row per CDR3 protein. The table has around 82,000 distinct CDR3 sequences, roughly 12% seen once. Sequencing input: whole blood. The receptors come from an adult who was a healthcare worker with PCR-confirmed SARS-CoV-2 infection or an uninfected control (not recorded which).

CDR3 sequence: CSFFSPGDRADTQYF. The DNA of the CDR3 is TGCAGCTTCTTTTCTCCAGGGGATCGTGCAGATACGCAGTATTTT. The V call is TRBV29-1, the J call TRBJ2-3; a weak D match, TRBD1 (6 bases). With 8 bases removed from V and 4 bases from J, the gap between germline ends came to 22 bases. Germline values: CDR1 SQVTM, CDR2 ANQGSEA. This CDR3 has 15 residues.

This clonotype was counted only a few times. This chain uses TRBV28 with TRBJ2-7; no clear D gene. The CDR3 has 14 amino acids. The germline CDR1 and CDR2 sequences are MDHEN and SYDVKM. V lost 6 bases and J lost 2, with 14 bases in between. CDR3 DNA: TGTGCCAGCAGATCCCCGATTCCCCCCTACGAGCAGTACTTC. The encoded protein is CASRSPIPPYEQYF.

This clonotype was detected ten times or more. The chain couples TRBV20-1 to TRBJ1-1; D perhaps matches TRBD1 (6 bases). V lost 1 base and J lost 0, with 15 bases in between. Germline V CDR1 and CDR2: DFQATT, SNEGSKA (reference sequence). CDR3 length: 16 residues. This chain's CDR3 is CSARGGTSFMNTEAFF. As DNA, the CDR3 is TGCAGTGCTAGAGGGGGGACAAGTTTCATGAACACTGAAGCTTTCTTT.

This rearrangement joins TRBV7-9 to TRBJ2-7, with TRBD2 as a possible D gene (6 bases). This CDR3 has 15 amino acids. Germline loops: CDR1 SEHNR, CDR2 FQNEAQ (reference sequence). V was cut by 6 bases and J by 0 bases, with 15 bases left in between. CDR3: CASRDSGFLSYEQYF. The CDR3 coding sequence is TGTGCCAGCAGAGATAGCGGTTTCCTCTCCTACGAGCAGTACTTC.

The sample holds a few counts of this clonotype. CDR3 coding DNA: TGCGCCAGCAGCTGGGGACAGGGCTACACTGAAGCTTTCTTT. Amino acids: CASSWGQGYTEAFF. The J gene is TRBJ1-1, the V gene TRBV5-1, with TRBD1 matching over 9 bases. CDR3 length: 14 residues. Germline CDR1 is SGHRS and CDR2 is YFSETQ. Trimming took 3 bases from V and 3 from J; bases not matched to a gene: 3.

The chain couples TRBV4-2 to TRBJ2-3, with 7 bases identical to TRBD2. V was clipped by 4 bases and J by 5 bases; unmatched bases: 6. Germline loops: CDR1 LGHNA, CDR2 YNFKEQ. The CDR3 extends over 14 amino acids. CDR3 sequence (DNA): TGTGCCAGCAGCCCAAGCGGGACGGGAGATACGCAGTATTTT. Amino acids: CASSPSGTGDTQYF.

V and J are TRBV12-3 or TRBV12-4 and TRBJ2-3, with D perhaps assigned TRBD1 or TRBD2 (5 bases each). The V gene lost 5 bases and the J gene lost 2 bases, with 11 bases spanning the gap. The CDR3 consists of 14 residues. The CDR3: CASSRDPFTDTQYF. DNA of the CDR3: TGTGCCAGCAGTCGGGACCCGTTCACAGATACGCAGTATTTT.

A few counts support this clonotype. The chain combines TRBV7-9 with TRBJ2-3, with TRBD2 matching 10 bases. CDR3 length: 16 residues. Trimming removed 4 bases from V and 5 bases from J; junction bases left unmatched: 9. Germline CDR1 is SEHNR and CDR2 is FQNEAQ (reference sequence). CDR3 in DNA: TGTGCCAGCAGCTCTATTCTAGCGGGGGAGGGAGATACGCAGTATTTT. This codes for CASSSILAGEGDTQYF.

There are a few counts of this clonotype. The chain has TRBV5-1 and TRBJ2-6; D is undetermined. The V end was cut by 4 bases, the J end by 4 bases, with 9 bases between. The CDR3 extends over 14 amino acids. Germline CDR1 reads SGHRS; CDR2 reads YFSETQ. The DNA of the CDR3 is TGCGCCAGCAGCGGGAACTTCGGGGCCAACGTCCTGACTTTC. This gives the protein CASSGNFGANVLTF.

At least ten counts were recorded for this clonotype. The V call is TRBV5-1, the J call TRBJ2-2, with 8 bases identical to TRBD2. This CDR3 is 15 amino acids long. Germline V gene lookup returns CDR1 SGHRS and CDR2 YFSETQ. Germline trimming cut 4 bases from V and 0 bases from J; bases unmatched to any gene: 2. The CDR3 here is CASSRTSSNTGELFF. In DNA, the CDR3 is TGCGCCAGCAGCCGGACTAGCTCGAACACCGGGGAGCTGTTTTTT.

Here the CDR3 reads CASSLRGPNEQYF. CDR3 nucleotides: TGTGCCAGCAGTTTACGGGGTCCGAACGAGCAGTACTTC. The chain uses TRBV28 and TRBJ2-7; D might be TRBD2 (5 bases). Between the trimmed V and J ends, which lost 2 bases and 5 bases, there was a span of 10 bases. Per the germline V gene, CDR1 is MDHEN and CDR2 is SYDVKM. This CDR3 has 13 amino acids.

In its sample, this clonotype was seen many times. The chain combines TRBV9 with TRBJ2-3; TRBD1 matches 10 bases. J was trimmed by 0 bases and V by 0 bases; bases with no gene match: 7. The CDR3 is 18 residues long. Germline CDR1 is SGDLS and CDR2 is YYNGEE. As DNA, the CDR3 is TGTGCCAGCAGCGTAGACGGGACAGGGGCTCTTAGCACAGATACGCAGTATTTT. This translates into CASSVDGTGALSTDTQYF.

V and J are TRBV20-1 and TRBJ2-1; 12 positions agree with TRBD2. This CDR3 has 18 residues. After removal of 0 bases from V and 8 bases from J, the junction contained 14 bases not matched to a gene. Germline CDR1 is DFQATT and CDR2 is SNEGSKA (reference sequence). The chain's CDR3 is CSARDIGRLAGEIYEQFF. In nucleotides, the CDR3 is TGCAGTGCTAGAGATATTGGGCGACTAGCGGGAGAAATTTATGAGCAGTTCTTC.

This clonotype occurred many times. CDR3 in amino acids: CSALDRGSGNTIYF. The DNA of the CDR3 is TGCAGCGCACTGGACAGGGGCTCTGGAAACACCATATATTTT. V and J are TRBV29-1 and TRBJ1-3; TRBD1 matches 9 bases. Losses at the gene ends were 7 bases for V and 0 bases for J; bases not matched to a gene: 4. The CDR3 runs to 14 residues. Germline V gene lookup returns CDR1 SQVTM and CDR2 ANQGSEA.

The sample holds a few counts of this clonotype. The V and J genes are TRBV5-1 and TRBJ2-1; D perhaps matches TRBD2 (6 bases). Germline-derived CDR1 and CDR2 are SGHRS and YFSETQ. V was cut by 7 bases and J by 2 bases, with 16 bases left in between. CDR3 length: 15 residues. CDR3 nucleotide sequence: TGCGCCAGCCAAGGAGGAGGCGGGACCTACAATGAGCAGTTCTTC. It codes for CASQGGGGTYNEQFF.

In this sample, this clonotype turned up many times. V and J are TRBV4-1 and TRBJ2-7, with 9 bases lining up with TRBD2. J lost 7 bases, V lost 4 bases, and 14 bases had no gene match. Germline V lookup: CDR1 MGHRA, CDR2 YSYEKL. This CDR3 has 16 residues. The CDR3 region is CASSPLDRPSGIEQYF. The CDR3 nucleotides read TGCGCCAGCAGCCCCTTGGACAGGCCTAGCGGGATAGAGCAGTACTTC.

This clonotype has just a few counts. V and J are TRBV29-1 and TRBJ2-4; 8 bases align to TRBD1. CDR3 length: 13 residues. Losses at the gene ends were 3 bases for V and 5 bases for J; bases not matched to a gene: 3. Germline V lookup: CDR1 SQVTM, CDR2 ANQGSEA. The CDR3 region has the DNA TGCAGCGTTGAGGGGACAGGCCAAAACATTCAGTACTTC. It specifies CSVEGTGQNIQYF.

The chain has TRBV20-1 and TRBJ2-7, with 9 bases aligning to TRBD2. The CDR3 covers 15 residues. J lost 5 bases, V lost 5 bases, and 13 bases had no gene match. Germline CDR1 DFQATT, CDR2 SNEGSKA (reference sequence). In nucleotides, the CDR3 is TGCAGTGCTCTGGATCCTCGGACTAGCGTCGACGAGCAGTACTTC. Translated: CSALDPRTSVDEQYF.

This clonotype has more than one count but fewer than ten. The chain recombines TRBV12-5 with TRBJ2-5, with D possibly matching TRBD2 (6 bases). Per the germline V gene, CDR1 is LGHNT and CDR2 is FRNRAP. V was cut by 1 base and J by 6 bases, with 12 bases left in between. CDR3 size: 14 residues. DNA for the CDR3: TGTGCTAGTGGTTTGGATGGAGGGTACCAGACCCAGTACTTC. It codes for CASGLDGGYQTQYF.

The chain combines TRBV20-1 with TRBJ1-1; D gene ambiguous. Looked up from germline, CDR1 is DFQATT and CDR2 is SNEGSKA (reference sequence). The CDR3 length is 11 residues. V was pared by 4 bases and J by 2 bases, with 5 bases between. The CDR3 sequence is CSATDNTEAFF. The CDR3 DNA reads TGCAGTGCTACCGATAACACTGAAGCTTTCTTT.

In its sample, this clonotype was seen a few times. The chain carries TRBV6-1 and TRBJ2-1; D is ambiguous. Trimming took 8 bases from V and 0 from J, leaving 14 bases between them. Germline values: CDR1 MNHNS, CDR2 SASEGT. This CDR3 region has 15 residues. DNA of the CDR3: TGTGCCAGCGGCCCCCGGACCAGCTCCTACAATGAGCAGTTCTTC. It translates to CASGPRTSSYNEQFF.

This clonotype was observed once. The V and J genes are TRBV21-1 and TRBJ1-1; TRBD1 was called by the table and not checked on the DNA. TRBV21-1 is a documented pseudogene. CDR3 length: 19 residues. The CDR3 here is CASSKAGRGQPFMNTEAFF. CDR3 bases: TGTGCCAGCAGCAAAGCCGGTAGGGGACAGCCTTTTATGAACACTGAAGCTTTCTTT.